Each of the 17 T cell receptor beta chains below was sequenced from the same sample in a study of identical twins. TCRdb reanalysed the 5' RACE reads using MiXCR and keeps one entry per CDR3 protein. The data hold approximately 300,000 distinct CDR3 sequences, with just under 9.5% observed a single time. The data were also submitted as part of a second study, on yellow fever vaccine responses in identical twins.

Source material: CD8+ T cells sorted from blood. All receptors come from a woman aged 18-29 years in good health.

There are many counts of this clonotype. CDR3 sequence: CSTPGQGAYGYTF. The CDR3 bases are TGCAGTACGCCCGGACAGGGTGCCTATGGCTACACCTTC. The J gene is TRBJ1-2, the V gene TRBV29-1; TRBD1 matches at 8 bases. This CDR3 has 13 amino acids. Germline values: CDR1 SQVTM, CDR2 ANQGSEA.

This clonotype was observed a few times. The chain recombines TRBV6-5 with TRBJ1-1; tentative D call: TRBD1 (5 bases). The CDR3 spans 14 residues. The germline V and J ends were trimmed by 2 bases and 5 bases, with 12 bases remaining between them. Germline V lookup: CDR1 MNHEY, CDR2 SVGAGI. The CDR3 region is CASSYRQGKTEAFF. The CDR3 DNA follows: TGTGCCAGCAGTTACCGCCAGGGAAAAACTGAAGCTTTCTTT.

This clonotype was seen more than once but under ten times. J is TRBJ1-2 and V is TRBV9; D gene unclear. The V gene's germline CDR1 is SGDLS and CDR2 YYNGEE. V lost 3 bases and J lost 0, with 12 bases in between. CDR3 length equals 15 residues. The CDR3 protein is CASSGVREANYGYTF. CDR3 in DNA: TGTGCCAGCAGCGGAGTAAGGGAAGCTAACTATGGCTACACCTTC.

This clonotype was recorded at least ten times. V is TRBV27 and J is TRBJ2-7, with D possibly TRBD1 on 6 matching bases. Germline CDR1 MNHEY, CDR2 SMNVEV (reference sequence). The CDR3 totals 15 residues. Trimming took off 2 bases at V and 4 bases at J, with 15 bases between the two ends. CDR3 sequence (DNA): TGTGCCAGCAGTTTAACGGCGCAGGGGTCATACGAGCAGTACTTC. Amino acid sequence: CASSLTAQGSYEQYF.

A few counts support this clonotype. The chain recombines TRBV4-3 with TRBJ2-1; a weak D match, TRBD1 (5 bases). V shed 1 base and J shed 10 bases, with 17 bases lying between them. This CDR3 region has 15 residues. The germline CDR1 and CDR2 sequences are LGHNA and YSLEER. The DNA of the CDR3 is TGCGCCAGCAGCCAAGGGGCGGCAGGGCTGGGCGAGCAGTTCTTC. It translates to CASSQGAAGLGEQFF.

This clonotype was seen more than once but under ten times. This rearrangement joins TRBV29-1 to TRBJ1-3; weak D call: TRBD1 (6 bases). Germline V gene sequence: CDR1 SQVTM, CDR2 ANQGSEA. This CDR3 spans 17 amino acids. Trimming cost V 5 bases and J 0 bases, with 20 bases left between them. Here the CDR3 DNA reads TGCAGCGTTTGGACAGCGGACCCTACCCACTCTGGAAACACCATATATTTT. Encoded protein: CSVWTADPTHSGNTIYF.

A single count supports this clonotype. DNA for the CDR3: TGCAGTGCTAGAGTCCTAGCGGGGACCTACGAGCAGTACTTC. The encoded protein is CSARVLAGTYEQYF. The chain joins TRBV20-1 to TRBJ2-7, with 9 bases fitting TRBD2. There are 14 residues in the CDR3. J lost 2 bases, V lost 1 base, and 3 bases had no gene match. Germline CDR1 reads DFQATT; CDR2 reads SNEGSKA (reference sequence).

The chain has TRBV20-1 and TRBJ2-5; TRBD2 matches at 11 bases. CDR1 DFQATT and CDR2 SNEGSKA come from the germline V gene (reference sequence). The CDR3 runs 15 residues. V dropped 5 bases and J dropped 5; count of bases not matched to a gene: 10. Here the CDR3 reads CSAPGSGGAIETQYF. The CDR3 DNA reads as TGCAGTGCTCCCGGTAGCGGGGGGGCCATTGAGACCCAGTACTTC.

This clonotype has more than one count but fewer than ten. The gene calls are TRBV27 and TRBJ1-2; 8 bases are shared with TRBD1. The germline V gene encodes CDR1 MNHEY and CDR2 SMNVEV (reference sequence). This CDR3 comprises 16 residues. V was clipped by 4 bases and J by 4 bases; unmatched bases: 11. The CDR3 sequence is CASSSTTGGALYGYTF. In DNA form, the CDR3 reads TGTGCCAGCAGTTCAACAACAGGGGGTGCTCTCTATGGCTACACCTTC.

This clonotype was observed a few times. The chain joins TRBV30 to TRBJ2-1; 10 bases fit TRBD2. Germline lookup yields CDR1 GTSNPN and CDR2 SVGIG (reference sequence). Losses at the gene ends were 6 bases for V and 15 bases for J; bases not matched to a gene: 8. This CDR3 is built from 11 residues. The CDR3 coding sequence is TGTGCCTGTTTAACTAGCGGGACGCTGTTCTTC. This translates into CACLTSGTLFF.

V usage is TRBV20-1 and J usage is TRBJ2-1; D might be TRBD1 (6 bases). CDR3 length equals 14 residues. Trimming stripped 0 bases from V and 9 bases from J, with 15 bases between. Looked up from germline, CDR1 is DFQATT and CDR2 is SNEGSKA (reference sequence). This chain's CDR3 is CSARDLGGVGEQFF. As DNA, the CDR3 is TGCAGTGCTAGAGATCTTGGGGGCGTGGGTGAGCAGTTCTTC.

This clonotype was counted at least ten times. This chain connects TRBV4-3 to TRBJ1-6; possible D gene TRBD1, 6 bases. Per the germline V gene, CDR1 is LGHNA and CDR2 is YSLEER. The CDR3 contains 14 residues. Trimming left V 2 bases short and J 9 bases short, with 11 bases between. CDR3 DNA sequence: TGCGCCAGCAGCCAACAACAGGGAGCTTCACCCCTCCACTTT. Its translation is CASSQQQGASPLHF.

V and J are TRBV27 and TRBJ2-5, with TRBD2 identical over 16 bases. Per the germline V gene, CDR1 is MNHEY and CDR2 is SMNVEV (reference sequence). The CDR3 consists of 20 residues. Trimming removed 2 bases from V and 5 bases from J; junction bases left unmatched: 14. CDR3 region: CASSLLPGLAGGRLRETQYF. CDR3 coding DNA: TGTGCCAGCAGTTTACTTCCGGGACTAGCGGGAGGGAGGTTAAGGGAGACCCAGTACTTC.

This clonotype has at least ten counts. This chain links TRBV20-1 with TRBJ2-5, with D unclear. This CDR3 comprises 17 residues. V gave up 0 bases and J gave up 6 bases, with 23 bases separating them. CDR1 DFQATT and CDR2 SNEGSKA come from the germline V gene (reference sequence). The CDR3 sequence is CSARDQYLGSLGQTQYF. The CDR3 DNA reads TGCAGTGCTAGAGATCAGTATTTGGGATCCCTAGGACAGACCCAGTACTTC.

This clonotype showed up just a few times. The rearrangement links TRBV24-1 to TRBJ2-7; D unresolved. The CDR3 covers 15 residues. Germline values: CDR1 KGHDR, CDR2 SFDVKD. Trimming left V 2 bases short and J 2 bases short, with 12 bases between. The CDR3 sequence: CATSDSGKPTYEQYF. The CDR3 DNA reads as TGTGCCACCAGTGATTCGGGCAAGCCTACCTACGAGCAGTACTTC.

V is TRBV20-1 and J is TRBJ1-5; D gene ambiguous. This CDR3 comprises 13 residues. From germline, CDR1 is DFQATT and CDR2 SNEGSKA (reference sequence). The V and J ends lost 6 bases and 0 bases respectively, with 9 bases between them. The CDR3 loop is CSAPAVSNQPQHF. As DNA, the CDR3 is TGCAGTGCCCCGGCGGTTAGCAATCAGCCCCAGCATTTT.

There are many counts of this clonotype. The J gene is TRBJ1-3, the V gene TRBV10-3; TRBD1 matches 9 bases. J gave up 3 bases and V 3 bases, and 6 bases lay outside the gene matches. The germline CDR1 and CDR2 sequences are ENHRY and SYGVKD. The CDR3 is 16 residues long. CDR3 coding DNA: TGTGCCATCAGTGAACGGGGGACAGGGCTTGGAAACACCATATATTTT. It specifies CAISERGTGLGNTIYF.